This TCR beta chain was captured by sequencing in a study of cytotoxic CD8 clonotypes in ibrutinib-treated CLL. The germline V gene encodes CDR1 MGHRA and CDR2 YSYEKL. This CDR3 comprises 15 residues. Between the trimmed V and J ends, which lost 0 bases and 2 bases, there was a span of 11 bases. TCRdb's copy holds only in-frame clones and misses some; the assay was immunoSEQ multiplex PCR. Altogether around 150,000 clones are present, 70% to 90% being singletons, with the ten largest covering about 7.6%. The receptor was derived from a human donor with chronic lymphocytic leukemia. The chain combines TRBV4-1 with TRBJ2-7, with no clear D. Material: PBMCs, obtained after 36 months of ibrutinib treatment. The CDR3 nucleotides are TGCGCCAGCAGCCAAGATTGGACCCGGACCTACGAGCAGTACTTC. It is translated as CASSQDWTRTYEQYF.